A selection of T cell receptor beta chains follows, all from one sample in a study of post-analysis software for immune sequencing data. TCRdb redid the calling of the PCR reads with MiXCR, one entry per CDR3 protein. The table lists some 260,000 distinct CDR3 sequences, 35% to 45% of them singletons. Source material: blood. These receptor sequences come from a girl aged 10 to 17 with multiple sclerosis. CDR3s include the opening cysteine and the closing phenylalanine or tryptophan. The D gene is left open where the match is weak. Expanded clones are given a class, and other clones once, few, many or no size at all.

abundance: many
j_gene: TRBJ2-3
v_gene: TRBV4-2
d_gene: TRBD2
CDR3nt: TGTGCCAGCAGCCAAGAAGCTAGCGGGAGTACGGATACGCAGTATTTT
CDR3aa: CASSQEASGSTDTQYF

abundance: many
j_gene: TRBJ1-5
v_gene: TRBV15
d_gene: NA
CDR3nt: TGTGCCACCAGCAGGGACCTCAGGGAGAGCAATCAGCCCCAGCATTTT
CDR3aa: CATSRDLRESNQPQHF

abundance: NA
j_gene: TRBJ2-7
v_gene: TRBV4-2
d_gene: NA
CDR3nt: TGTGCCAGCAGCCAAGAACCGACGGGGGGCTCGTACGAGCAGTACTTC
CDR3aa: CASSQEPTGGSYEQYF

abundance: NA
j_gene: TRBJ2-7
v_gene: TRBV10-3
d_gene: TRBD1
CDR3nt: TGTGCCATCAGTCCAAGGGACAGGTTTGGGGAGTCCTACGAGCAGTACTTC
CDR3aa: CAISPRDRFGESYEQYF

abundance: NA
j_gene: TRBJ1-2
v_gene: TRBV7-2
d_gene: TRBD1
CDR3nt: TGTGCCAGCAGCTTAGATCGGACAGGGGGCTTCGGAGCTAACTATGGCTACACCTTC
CDR3aa: CASSLDRTGGFGANYGYTF

abundance: NA
j_gene: TRBJ2-3
v_gene: TRBV5-1
d_gene: TRBD1
CDR3nt: TGCGCCAGCAGGCCGGGACAGAGCACAGATACGCAGTATTTT
CDR3aa: CASRPGQSTDTQYF

abundance: NA
j_gene: TRBJ1-3
v_gene: TRBV7-9
d_gene: NA
CDR3nt: TGTGCCAGCAGCGAAGGGGGACCCGGAAACACCATATATTTT
CDR3aa: CASSEGGPGNTIYF

abundance: NA
j_gene: TRBJ2-2
v_gene: TRBV29-1
d_gene: NA
CDR3nt: TGCAGCGTTTGGGGAATGACCGGGACACCTAACACCGGGGAGCTGTTTTTT
CDR3aa: CSVWGMTGTPNTGELFF

abundance: many
j_gene: TRBJ2-3
v_gene: TRBV11-2
d_gene: TRBD2
CDR3nt: TGTGCCAGCAGCCCCTCAAGGGCGGGGGCAGATACGCAGTATTTT
CDR3aa: CASSPSRAGADTQYF

abundance: many
j_gene: TRBJ2-7
v_gene: TRBV5-1
d_gene: TRBD1
CDR3nt: TGTGCCAGCAGCTCCGGACAGGGGGCCTACGAGCAGTACTTC
CDR3aa: CASSSGQGAYEQYF

abundance: many
j_gene: TRBJ2-1
v_gene: TRBV15
d_gene: NA
CDR3nt: TGTGCCACCAGTAGTACCAATGAGCAGTTCTTC
CDR3aa: CATSSTNEQFF

abundance: many
j_gene: TRBJ1-6
v_gene: TRBV12-3/TRBV12-4
d_gene: NA
CDR3nt: TGTGCCAGCAGTCCCGGGGCAGGGCGTAATTCACCCCTCCACTTT
CDR3aa: CASSPGAGRNSPLHF

abundance: many
j_gene: TRBJ1-2
v_gene: TRBV4-1
d_gene: NA
CDR3nt: TGCGCCAGCAGCTTCATGCAGTTCAGCCCGGGGAATGGCTACACCTTC
CDR3aa: CASSFMQFSPGNGYTF

abundance: many
j_gene: TRBJ2-5
v_gene: TRBV7-9
d_gene: NA
CDR3nt: TGTGCCAGCACCCCCAGCTTTCCCCAAGAGACCCAGTACTTC
CDR3aa: CASTPSFPQETQYF

abundance: NA
j_gene: TRBJ2-7
v_gene: TRBV5-1
d_gene: TRBD2
CDR3nt: TGCGCCAGCAGCCCCGGACTAGCGGGAGAGCTCTCCTACGAGCAGTACTTC
CDR3aa: CASSPGLAGELSYEQYF

abundance: many
j_gene: TRBJ2-1
v_gene: TRBV29-1
d_gene: NA
CDR3nt: TGCAGCGCTGGAGCGGACAATGAGCAGTTCTTC
CDR3aa: CSAGADNEQFF

abundance: NA
j_gene: TRBJ2-2
v_gene: TRBV5-1
d_gene: NA
CDR3nt: TGCGCCAGCAGCAACAGGGACTGGTTCGTCGCCGGGGAGCTGTTTTTT
CDR3aa: CASSNRDWFVAGELFF

abundance: many
j_gene: TRBJ1-4
v_gene: TRBV12-3/TRBV12-4
d_gene: NA
CDR3nt: TGTGCCAGCAGCCAGCTTCCAGACGCCTATAATGAAAAACTGTTTTTT
CDR3aa: CASSQLPDAYNEKLFF

abundance: few
j_gene: TRBJ2-1
v_gene: TRBV27
d_gene: NA
CDR3nt: TGTGCCAGCAGTTTTACTCGGGGCGCCAAGTTCTTC
CDR3aa: CASSFTRGAKFF

abundance: many
j_gene: TRBJ2-1
v_gene: TRBV2
d_gene: NA
CDR3nt: TGTGCCAGCAGAAGAGCCGGACTAGGGGGAAACAATGAGCAGTTCTTC
CDR3aa: CASRRAGLGGNNEQFF

abundance: NA
j_gene: TRBJ2-4
v_gene: TRBV7-2
d_gene: NA
CDR3nt: TGTGCCGGCAGCCCCGGCGGGCCTAACGGAAACATTCAGTACTTC
CDR3aa: CAGSPGGPNGNIQYF

abundance: many
j_gene: TRBJ2-5
v_gene: TRBV6-5
d_gene: TRBD2
CDR3nt: TGTGCCAGCAGTTCGACTAGCGGGGGGGACCAAGAGACCCAGTACTTC
CDR3aa: CASSSTSGGDQETQYF

abundance: few
j_gene: TRBJ2-1
v_gene: TRBV2
d_gene: TRBD2
CDR3nt: TGTGCCAGCAGTGTCAAGGCTAGAGCGGGAGGGCGCAATGAGCAGTTCTTC
CDR3aa: CASSVKARAGGRNEQFF

abundance: NA
j_gene: TRBJ1-5
v_gene: TRBV29-1
d_gene: NA
CDR3nt: TGCAGCGTCCGGGACGGCCCGAGCAATCAGCCCCAGCATTTT
CDR3aa: CSVRDGPSNQPQHF

abundance: NA
j_gene: TRBJ1-1
v_gene: TRBV6-6
d_gene: NA
CDR3nt: TGTGCCAGCAGTTACTCACGCCCGCGGGGGAACACTGAAGCTTTCTTT
CDR3aa: CASSYSRPRGNTEAFF

abundance: many
j_gene: TRBJ1-5
v_gene: TRBV20-1
d_gene: NA
CDR3nt: TGCAGTGCTAGAGATCATACAGGGATCGGCAATCAGCCCCAGCATTTT
CDR3aa: CSARDHTGIGNQPQHF

abundance: NA
j_gene: TRBJ2-1
v_gene: TRBV13
d_gene: NA
CDR3nt: TGTGCCAGCAGCCCCCGGGACTCTCCGTCGAGGAATGAGCAGTTCTTC
CDR3aa: CASSPRDSPSRNEQFF

abundance: once
j_gene: TRBJ2-7
v_gene: TRBV12-3/TRBV12-4
d_gene: TRBD2
CDR3nt: TGTGCCAGCAGTCAATCGGGACTAGCGGGAACCCCCTACGAGCAGTACTTC
CDR3aa: CASSQSGLAGTPYEQYF

abundance: many
j_gene: TRBJ2-5
v_gene: TRBV29-1
d_gene: NA
CDR3nt: TGCAGCGTTGGTCAGAGCGTGAGGTCAGAGACCCAGTACTTC
CDR3aa: CSVGQSVRSETQYF

abundance: many
j_gene: TRBJ2-1
v_gene: TRBV5-1
d_gene: TRBD1
CDR3nt: TGCGCCAGCAGCTTGTGGACAGGGGAGGGCAATGAGCAGTTCTTC
CDR3aa: CASSLWTGEGNEQFF

abundance: many
j_gene: TRBJ2-1
v_gene: TRBV2
d_gene: TRBD2
CDR3nt: TGTGCCAGCAGTGACGATACGAGTCCGCGGGAGCGGTTCTTC
CDR3aa: CASSDDTSPRERFF

abundance: many
j_gene: TRBJ2-7
v_gene: TRBV12-3/TRBV12-4
d_gene: NA
CDR3nt: TGTGCCAGCAGCGCCGCTTGGGCGGGGGAGCAGTACTTC
CDR3aa: CASSAAWAGEQYF

abundance: many
j_gene: TRBJ1-1
v_gene: TRBV6-5
d_gene: TRBD1
CDR3nt: TGTGCCAGCAGTCGTCCCCCGGGACAGGGGACAACTGAAGCTTTCTTT
CDR3aa: CASSRPPGQGTTEAFF

abundance: many
j_gene: TRBJ2-1
v_gene: TRBV7-2
d_gene: TRBD1
CDR3nt: TGTGCCAGCAGCATGACAGGGGCGTCCACGACGGGTGAGCAGTTCTTC
CDR3aa: CASSMTGASTTGEQFF

abundance: few
j_gene: TRBJ2-5
v_gene: TRBV12-3/TRBV12-4
d_gene: TRBD2
CDR3nt: TGTGCCAGCAGTTTCGCGGGACTAGAAGAGACCCAGTACTTC
CDR3aa: CASSFAGLEETQYF

abundance: many
j_gene: TRBJ2-7
v_gene: TRBV7-2
d_gene: NA
CDR3nt: TGTGCCAGCAGCCCCACGGCGGGGAGCGAGCAGTACTTC
CDR3aa: CASSPTAGSEQYF

abundance: many
j_gene: TRBJ1-5
v_gene: TRBV10-2
d_gene: NA
CDR3nt: TGCGCCAGCAGTGAGATCCCCGCCGCCAGGGCGACGTATCAGCCCCAGCATTTT
CDR3aa: CASSEIPAARATYQPQHF

abundance: NA
j_gene: TRBJ1-4
v_gene: TRBV29-1
d_gene: NA
CDR3nt: TGCAGCGTTGAACTGGACATCGGACTGTTTTTT
CDR3aa: CSVELDIGLFF

abundance: NA
j_gene: TRBJ2-5
v_gene: TRBV12-3/TRBV12-4
d_gene: NA
CDR3nt: TGTGCCGCCCACCGGTGGTCACAGGAGCTCAATGAGCAGTACTTC
CDR3aa: CAAHRWSQELNEQYF

abundance: many
j_gene: TRBJ1-2
v_gene: TRBV4-1
d_gene: NA
CDR3nt: TGCGCCAGCAGCCCCCCTGGGGCCTCCTCTAGATATGGCTACACCTTC
CDR3aa: CASSPPGASSRYGYTF

abundance: many
j_gene: TRBJ1-2
v_gene: TRBV7-9
d_gene: TRBD1
CDR3nt: TGTGCCAGCAACGTACTTTCGGACAGGGGAAGGGGCTACACCTTC
CDR3aa: CASNVLSDRGRGYTF

abundance: NA
j_gene: TRBJ1-2
v_gene: TRBV7-6
d_gene: TRBD1
CDR3nt: TGTGCCAGCACCCGATCCGGGACAGGGTTTGATGGCTACACCTTC
CDR3aa: CASTRSGTGFDGYTF

abundance: NA
j_gene: TRBJ2-7
v_gene: TRBV10-2
d_gene: NA
CDR3nt: TGCGCCAGCAGGGAGAACCGGGACGGAAGATTCGAGCAGTACTTC
CDR3aa: CASRENRDGRFEQYF

abundance: many
j_gene: TRBJ2-5
v_gene: TRBV5-1
d_gene: NA
CDR3nt: TGCGCCAGCAGCCCTGGGGGCGAGCGGCAAGAGACCCAGTACTTC
CDR3aa: CASSPGGERQETQYF

abundance: NA
j_gene: TRBJ2-7
v_gene: TRBV6-5
d_gene: TRBD2
CDR3nt: TGTGCCAGCAGTTCGGCTAGCGGGCTTTCCTACGAGCAGTACTTC
CDR3aa: CASSSASGLSYEQYF

abundance: many
j_gene: TRBJ2-3
v_gene: TRBV12-5
d_gene: NA
CDR3nt: TGTGCTAGTGGGGCGGACAGCTCTAGCACAGATACGCAGTATTTT
CDR3aa: CASGADSSSTDTQYF

abundance: many
j_gene: TRBJ2-6
v_gene: TRBV20-1
d_gene: NA
CDR3nt: TGCAGTGCTAGTAGAAGCTCTGGGGCCAACGTCCTGACTTTC
CDR3aa: CSASRSSGANVLTF

abundance: many
j_gene: TRBJ2-5
v_gene: TRBV29-1
d_gene: NA
CDR3nt: TGCAGCGTTGGTGGCGCACAAGAGACCCAGTACTTC
CDR3aa: CSVGGAQETQYF

abundance: NA
j_gene: TRBJ1-1
v_gene: TRBV20-1
d_gene: TRBD1
CDR3nt: TGCAGTGCTAGAACGGGACAGGGGAACACTGAAGCTTTCTTT
CDR3aa: CSARTGQGNTEAFF

abundance: NA
j_gene: TRBJ2-1
v_gene: TRBV19
d_gene: NA
CDR3nt: TGTGCCAGGAGTATTTTCCGGGGTGAGCAGTTCTTC
CDR3aa: CARSIFRGEQFF

abundance: many
j_gene: TRBJ1-1
v_gene: TRBV5-1
d_gene: TRBD1
CDR3nt: TGCGCCAGCAGCGGGGACAGGGCCACTGAAGCTTTCTTT
CDR3aa: CASSGDRATEAFF

abundance: few
j_gene: TRBJ2-2
v_gene: TRBV10-3
d_gene: TRBD1
CDR3nt: TGTGCCACGGACAGGGCGGGTTCGCCCACCGGGGAGCTGTTTTTT
CDR3aa: CATDRAGSPTGELFF

abundance: many
j_gene: TRBJ1-2
v_gene: TRBV4-1
d_gene: NA
CDR3nt: TGCGCCAGCAGCCAAGACCCCGTTATCGGCTACACCTTC
CDR3aa: CASSQDPVIGYTF

abundance: many
j_gene: TRBJ2-2
v_gene: TRBV6-1
d_gene: NA
CDR3nt: TGTGCCAGCAGTGAATCGTGGGCCGGGGAGCTGTTTTTT
CDR3aa: CASSESWAGELFF